The next 21 T cell receptor beta chains were all read from a single sample in a study of read filtering for tumor transcriptome and immune sequencing. The library was built from 400 to 500 ng RNA with molecular barcoded adaptors for alpha/delta and beta/gamma chains. TCRdb passed the reads through MiXCR, listing each CDR3 protein once. The sample comprises around 30,000 distinct CDR3 sequences, around a sixth of which are singletons, and more than 15% rests with the top ten. Material: a population of CD138-negative cells sorted from bone marrow. Every receptor here comes from a donor aged 40 or over with multiple myeloma.

This clonotype was seen at least ten times. The V gene is TRBV29-1, the J gene TRBJ1-1, with D hard to call. Per the germline V gene, CDR1 is SQVTM and CDR2 is ANQGSEA. This CDR3 is built from 12 residues. Trimming took 6 bases from V and 0 from J, leaving 8 bases between them. The CDR3: CSVAYMNTEAFF. The CDR3 nucleotides read TGCAGCGTGGCTTACATGAACACTGAAGCTTTCTTT.

This clonotype has at least ten counts. The CDR3 is CATQKGGDDTQYF. In DNA form, the CDR3 reads TGTGCCACCCAAAAGGGGGGAGACGATACGCAGTATTTT. V is TRBV12-3 or TRBV12-4 and J is TRBJ2-3, with D perhaps assigned TRBD1 or TRBD2 (6 bases each). Trimming removed 10 bases from V and 6 bases from J, with 17 bases in between. The CDR3 is made up of 13 amino acids.

The sample holds many counts of this clonotype. The rearrangement links TRBV20-1 to TRBJ2-2, with 12 bases matching TRBD2. Germline CDR1 and CDR2: DFQATT and SNEGSKA (reference sequence). This CDR3 region has 14 residues. CDR3 sequence: CRTPSGGATGELFF. CDR3 DNA sequence: TGCAGAACCCCTAGCGGGGGGGCGACCGGGGAGCTGTTTTTT.

The chain joins TRBV9 to TRBJ2-3, with D tentatively TRBD1 or TRBD2 (5 bases each). There are 17 residues in the CDR3. The ends were cut back, 5 bases at V and 0 bases at J, with 19 bases in the middle. The germline V gene has CDR1 SGDLS and CDR2 YYNGEE. The CDR3 region is CASRPPGGRGSTDTQYF. CDR3 nucleotides: TGTGCCAGCAGACCCCCTGGGGGTCGGGGTAGCACAGATACGCAGTATTTT.

This clonotype was recorded at least ten times. The chain uses TRBV20-1 and TRBJ2-5; TRBD2 aligns across 14 bases. Germline CDR1 is DFQATT and CDR2 is SNEGSKA (reference sequence). The V gene end was trimmed by 8 bases and the J gene end by 3 bases; junction bases not matched to a gene: 8. CDR3 length: 15 residues. The CDR3 DNA is TGCAGTCCGAGTCTGACTAGCGGGGGGGAAGAGACCCAGTACTTC. It specifies CSPSLTSGGEETQYF.

This clonotype showed up many times. The chain has TRBV20-1 and TRBJ2-7, with 14 nucleotides matching TRBD2. Germline CDR1 is DFQATT and CDR2 is SNEGSKA (reference sequence). Losses at the gene ends were 3 bases for V and 5 bases for J; bases not matched to a gene: 9. This CDR3 is built from 16 residues. The CDR3 sequence: CSASPPGLAGANEQYF. The DNA of the CDR3 is TGCAGTGCTAGTCCCCCGGGACTAGCGGGAGCGAACGAGCAGTACTTC.

About this clonotype: A much larger clonotype is one base distant, so this may be a read error. The genes are TRBV6-5 and TRBJ1-1, with a possible D match to TRBD1 (6 bases). Germline assignment: CDR1 MNHEY and CDR2 SVGAGI. CDR3 length: 15 residues. CDR3: CASSYGGGAIPEALF. CDR3 DNA: TGTGCCAGCAGTTACGGGGGGGGGGCGATCCCTGAAGCTCTCTTT.

There are many counts of this clonotype. The chain couples TRBV29-1 to TRBJ2-5; 10 bases agree with TRBD1. The CDR3 length is 13 residues. Losses at the gene ends were 4 bases for V and 5 bases for J; bases not matched to a gene: 4. Germline lookup yields CDR1 SQVTM and CDR2 ANQGSEA. The CDR3 DNA reads TGCAGCGTTGGGGGACAGGGGAAGGAGACCCAGTACTTC. This sequence encodes CSVGGQGKETQYF.

The table lists this clonotype with many counts. The rearrangement uses TRBV2 and TRBJ2-5; the match to TRBD2 covers 13 bases. The V gene's germline CDR1 is SNHLY and CDR2 FYNNEI. Trimming cost V 7 bases and J 5 bases; bases outside gene matches: 10. This CDR3 spans 16 amino acids. CDR3 loop: CASTPGLAGVGETQYF. The CDR3 DNA reads TGTGCCAGCACCCCCGGACTAGCGGGGGTCGGGGAGACCCAGTACTTC.

Note on this clonotype: The junction departs from the called germline gene at one end, perhaps through a read error. The chain links TRBV10-2 to TRBJ2-1; D gene uncertain. The CDR3 spans 14 residues. Germline V CDR1 and CDR2: WSHSY, SAAADI. DNA for the CDR3: TGCGCCAGCAGAGAGTCGTGGTTAAGGGATGAGCAGTTCTTC. Its protein product is CASRESWLRDEQFF.

At least ten counts were recorded for this clonotype. The gene calls are TRBV28 and TRBJ2-5; 12 nucleotides match TRBD2. This CDR3 spans 15 amino acids. Germline-derived CDR1 and CDR2 are MDHEN and SYDVKM. The ends lost 6 bases at V and 3 bases at J; junction bases unmatched: 5. CDR3 nucleotide sequence: TGTGCCAGCAGCTCTCGACTAGCGGGGGAAGAGACCCAGTACTTC. Its translation: CASSSRLAGEETQYF.

The chain uses TRBV6-5 and TRBJ2-7; 15 bases are a match to TRBD2. The CDR3 runs 15 residues. Trimming took 10 bases from V and 2 from J; bases not matched to a gene: 6. The V gene's germline CDR1 is MNHEY and CDR2 SVGAGI. The CDR3 is CAIRTSGGGTYEQYF. CDR3 bases: TGTGCCATCCGGACTAGCGGGGGGGGTACCTACGAGCAGTACTTC.

In this sample, this clonotype turned up many times. V gene TRBV19 combines with J gene TRBJ2-1; 8 bases map to TRBD2. Germline assignment: CDR1 LNHDA and CDR2 SQIVND (reference sequence). V was pared by 6 bases and J by 3 bases, with 4 bases of the junction left unmatched. This CDR3 has 14 residues. The CDR3 DNA follows: TGTGCCAGTAGGGTAGCGGGGCTCTACAATGAGCAGTTCTTC. Protein: CASRVAGLYNEQFF.

This clonotype was observed at least ten times. The genes are TRBV7-8 and TRBJ2-1; possibly TRBD2 for D (5 bases). CDR1 SGHVS and CDR2 FQNEAQ come from the germline V gene. V was trimmed by 2 bases and J by 5 bases, leaving 13 bases between them. The CDR3 is 15 amino acids. For the CDR3, the DNA is TGTGCCAGCAGCTTATCAGGACTCCCCAACAATGAGCAGTTCTTC. Encoded protein: CASSLSGLPNNEQFF.

This clonotype showed up many times. The rearrangement uses TRBV2 and TRBJ2-3, with no clear D. The CDR3 sequence is 16 residues long. CDR1 and CDR2 (germline): SNHLY, FYNNEI. Trimming pared 6 bases from V and 2 bases from J, leaving 18 bases between. CDR3 region: CASSINSPGVTDTQYF. Written as DNA, the CDR3 is TGTGCCAGCAGCATCAATTCGCCGGGTGTCACAGATACGCAGTATTTT.

This clonotype came up many times. The chain uses TRBV6-6 and TRBJ2-7, with 7 nucleotides matching TRBD1. The trim removed 8 bases at V and 2 bases at J, leaving 9 bases unmatched. Germline CDR1 MNHNY, CDR2 SVGAGI (reference sequence). The CDR3 totals 14 residues. The CDR3 bases are TGTGCCAGCCACACCGGGACAGCGACCTACGAGCAGTACTTC. Protein: CASHTGTATYEQYF.

Within the sample, this clonotype is medium-sized. The chain carries TRBV28 and TRBJ2-1; D uncertain. Germline V gives CDR1 MDHEN, CDR2 SYDVKM. The CDR3 loop spans 12 amino acids. The V gene lost 5 bases and the J gene lost 6 bases, with 8 bases spanning the gap. The CDR3 protein is CASSAYINEQFF. The CDR3 DNA is TGTGCCAGCAGTGCGTACATCAATGAGCAGTTCTTC.

This clonotype appeared many times. The rearrangement joins TRBV20-1 to TRBJ2-7; D tentatively reads TRBD1 or TRBD2 (5 bases each). This CDR3 has 14 residues. V shed 0 bases and J shed 0 bases, with 9 bases lying between them. Germline-derived CDR1 and CDR2 are DFQATT and SNEGSKA (reference sequence). CDR3: CSAREGESSYEQYF. As DNA, the CDR3 is TGCAGTGCTAGAGAGGGGGAGTCCTCCTACGAGCAGTACTTC.

At least ten counts were recorded for this clonotype. V is TRBV5-1 and J is TRBJ2-5; D unclear. The length of the CDR3 is 13 residues. Germline V gene sequence: CDR1 SGHRS, CDR2 YFSETQ. V was clipped by 0 bases and J by 0 bases, with 3 bases between them. CDR3 DNA sequence: TGCGCCAGCAGCTTGGTTCACCAAGAGACCCAGTACTTC. Its protein product is CASSLVHQETQYF. Full variable domain (rest looked up from reference TRBV5-1 and TRBJ2-5): KAGVTQTPRYLIKTRGQQVTLSCSPISGHRSVSWYQQTPGQGLQFLFEYFSETQRNKGNFPGRFSGRQFSNSRSEMNVSTLELGDSALYLCASSLVHQETQYFGPGTRLLVL.

V is TRBV5-6 and J is TRBJ2-7; tentative D call: TRBD2 (6 bases). Between the trimmed V and J ends, which lost 2 bases and 3 bases, there was a span of 12 bases. This CDR3 region has 14 residues. Germline CDR1 SGHDT, CDR2 YYEEEE. CDR3 protein: CASSFRVSGYEQYF. The CDR3 DNA reads as TGTGCCAGCAGCTTTCGGGTTAGCGGCTACGAGCAGTACTTC.

A few counts support this clonotype. A much larger clone lies one base from this, so it may be a read error. The chain is built from TRBV29-1 and TRBJ1-1; 8 positions agree with TRBD1. CDR3 length: 12 residues. CDR1 SQVTM and CDR2 ANQGSEA come from the germline V gene. CDR3 amino acids: CSVQGVNAEAFF. The CDR3, as DNA: TGCAGCGTACAGGGGGTGAACGCTGAAGCTTTCTTT.